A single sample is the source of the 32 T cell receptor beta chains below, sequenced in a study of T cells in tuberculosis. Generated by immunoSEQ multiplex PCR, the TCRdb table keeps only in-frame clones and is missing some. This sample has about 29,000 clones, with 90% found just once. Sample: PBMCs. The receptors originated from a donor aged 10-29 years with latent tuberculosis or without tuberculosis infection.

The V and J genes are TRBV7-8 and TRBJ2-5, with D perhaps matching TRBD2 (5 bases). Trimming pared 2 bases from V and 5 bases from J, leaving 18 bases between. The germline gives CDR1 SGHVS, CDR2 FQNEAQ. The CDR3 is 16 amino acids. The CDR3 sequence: CASSLLDSSKEETQYF. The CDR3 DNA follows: TGTGCCAGCAGCTTATTGGACTCCTCGAAAGAGGAGACCCAGTACTTC.

CDR3 sequence reads: CASSPDGTGEFAFF. The CDR3 DNA reads TGTGCCAGCAGCCCTGACGGGACAGGGGAGTTCGCTTTCTTT. This chain connects TRBV7-8 to TRBJ1-1; TRBD1 matches at 10 bases. The CDR3 is 14 amino acids. The germline CDR1 and CDR2 sequences are SGHVS and FQNEAQ. V shed 5 bases, J shed 11 bases, and the junction held 11 bases outside the gene matches. Full variable domain (rest looked up from reference TRBV7-8 and TRBJ1-1): GAGVSQSPRYKVAKRGQDVALRCDPISGHVSLFWYQQALGQGPEFLTYFQNEAQLDKSGLPSDRFFAERPEGSVSTLKIQRTQQEDSAVYLCASSPDGTGEFAFFGQGTRLTVV.

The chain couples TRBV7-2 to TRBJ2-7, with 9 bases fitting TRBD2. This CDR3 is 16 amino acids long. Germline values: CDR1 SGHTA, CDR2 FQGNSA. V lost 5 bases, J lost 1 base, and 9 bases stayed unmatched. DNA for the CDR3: TGTGCCAGCAGCCGAGGGGGGACTAGCTCTTCCTACGAGCAGTACTTC. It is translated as CASSRGGTSSSYEQYF.

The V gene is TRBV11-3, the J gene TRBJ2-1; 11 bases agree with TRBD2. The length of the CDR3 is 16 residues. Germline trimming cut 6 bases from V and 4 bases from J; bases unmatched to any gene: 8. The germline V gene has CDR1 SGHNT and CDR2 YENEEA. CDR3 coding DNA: TGTGCCAGCAGTTATACCGGGACTAGCGGTTACAATGAGCAGTTCTTC. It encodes CASSYTGTSGYNEQFF.

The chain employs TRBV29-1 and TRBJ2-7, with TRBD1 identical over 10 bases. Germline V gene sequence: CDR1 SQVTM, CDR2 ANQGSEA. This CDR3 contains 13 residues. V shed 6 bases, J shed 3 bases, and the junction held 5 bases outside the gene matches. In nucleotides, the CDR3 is TGCAGCGTCGGAGACAGGGGGCTCTACGAGCAGTACTTC. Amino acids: CSVGDRGLYEQYF.

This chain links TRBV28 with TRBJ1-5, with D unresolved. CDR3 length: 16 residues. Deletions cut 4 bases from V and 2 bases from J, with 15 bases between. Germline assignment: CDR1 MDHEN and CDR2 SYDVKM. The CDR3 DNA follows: TGTGCCAGCAGTTGGGAGAAGGGATCCGGCAATCAGCCCCAGCATTTT. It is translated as CASSWEKGSGNQPQHF.

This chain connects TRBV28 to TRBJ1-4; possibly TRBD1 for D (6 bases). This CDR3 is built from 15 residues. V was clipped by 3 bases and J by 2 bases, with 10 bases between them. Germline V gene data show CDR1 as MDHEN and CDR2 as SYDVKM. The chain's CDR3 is CASSLATGTNEKLFF. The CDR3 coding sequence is TGTGCCAGCAGTTTGGCAACAGGGACTAATGAAAAACTGTTTTTT. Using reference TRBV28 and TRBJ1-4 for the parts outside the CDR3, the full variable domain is DVKVTQSSRYLVKRTGEKVFLECVQDMDHENMFWYRQDPGLGLRLIYFSYDVKMKEKGDIPEGYSVSREKKERFSLILESASTNQTSMYLCASSLATGTNEKLFFGSGTQLSVL.

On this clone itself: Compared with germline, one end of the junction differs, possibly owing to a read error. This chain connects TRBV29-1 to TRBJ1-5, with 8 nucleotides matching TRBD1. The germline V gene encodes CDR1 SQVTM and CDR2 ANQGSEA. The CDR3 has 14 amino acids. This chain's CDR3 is CSAETGGGGQPQHF. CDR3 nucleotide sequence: TGCAGCGCTGAAACAGGGGGAGGAGGTCAGCCCCAGCATTTT.

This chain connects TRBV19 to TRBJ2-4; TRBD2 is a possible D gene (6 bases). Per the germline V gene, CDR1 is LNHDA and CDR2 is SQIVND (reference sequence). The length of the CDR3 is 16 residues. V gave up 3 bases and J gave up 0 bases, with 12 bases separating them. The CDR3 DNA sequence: TGTGCCAGTAGTATCGGCGCGGGGATAGCCAAAAACATTCAGTACTTC. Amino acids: CASSIGAGIAKNIQYF.

CDR3 coding DNA: TGTGCCAGCTCACGGGCTAACTATGGCTACACCTTC. This encodes CASSRANYGYTF. The chain joins TRBV27 to TRBJ1-2; no firm D call. This CDR3 is 12 amino acids long. Germline CDR1 is MNHEY and CDR2 is SMNVEV (reference sequence). The ends were cut back, 8 bases at V and 0 bases at J, with 7 bases in the middle.

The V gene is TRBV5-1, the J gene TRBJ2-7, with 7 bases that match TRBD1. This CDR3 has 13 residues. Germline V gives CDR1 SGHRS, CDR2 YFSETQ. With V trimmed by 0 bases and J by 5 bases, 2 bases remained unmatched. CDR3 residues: CASSLDRGNEQYF. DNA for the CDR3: TGCGCCAGCAGCTTGGACAGGGGAAACGAGCAGTACTTC.

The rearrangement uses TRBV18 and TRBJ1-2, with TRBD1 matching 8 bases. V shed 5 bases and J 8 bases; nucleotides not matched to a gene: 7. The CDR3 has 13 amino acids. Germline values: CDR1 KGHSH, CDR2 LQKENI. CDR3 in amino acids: CASSEDRDRGYTF. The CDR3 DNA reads TGTGCCAGCTCAGAAGACCGGGACAGGGGCTACACCTTC. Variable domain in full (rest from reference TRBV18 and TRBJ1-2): NAGVMQNPRHLVRRRGQEARLRCSPMKGHSHVYWYRQLPEEGLKFMVYLQKENIIDESGMPKERFSAEFPKEGPSILRIQQVVRGDSAAYFCASSEDRDRGYTFGSGTRLTVV.

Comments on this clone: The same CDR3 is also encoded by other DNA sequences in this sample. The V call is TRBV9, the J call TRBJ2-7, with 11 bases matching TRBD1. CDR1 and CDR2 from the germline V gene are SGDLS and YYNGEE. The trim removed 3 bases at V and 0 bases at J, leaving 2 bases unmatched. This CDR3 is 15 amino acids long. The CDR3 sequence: CASSAGTGGSYEQYF. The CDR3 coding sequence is TGTGCCAGCAGCGCAGGGACAGGGGGCTCCTACGAGCAGTACTTC.

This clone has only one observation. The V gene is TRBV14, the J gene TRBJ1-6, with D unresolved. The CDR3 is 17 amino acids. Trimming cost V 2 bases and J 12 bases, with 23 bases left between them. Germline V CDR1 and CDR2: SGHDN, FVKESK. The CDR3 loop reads CASSQPRGVQRWGPLHF. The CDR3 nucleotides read TGTGCCAGCAGCCAACCGCGGGGAGTCCAACGATGGGGACCCCTCCACTTT. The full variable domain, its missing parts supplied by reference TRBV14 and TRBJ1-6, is EAGVTQFPSHSVIEKGQTVTLRCDPISGHDNLYWYRRVMGKEIKFLLHFVKESKQDESGMPNNRFLAERTGGTYSTLKVQPAELEDSGVYFCASSQPRGVQRWGPLHFGNGTRLTVT.

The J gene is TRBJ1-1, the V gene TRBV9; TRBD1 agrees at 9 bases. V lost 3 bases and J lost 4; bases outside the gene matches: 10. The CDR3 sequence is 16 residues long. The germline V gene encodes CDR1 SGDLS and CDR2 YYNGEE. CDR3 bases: TGTGCCAGCAGCGATCCCCTACAGGGGGCGACCACTGAAGCTTTCTTT. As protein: CASSDPLQGATTEAFF.

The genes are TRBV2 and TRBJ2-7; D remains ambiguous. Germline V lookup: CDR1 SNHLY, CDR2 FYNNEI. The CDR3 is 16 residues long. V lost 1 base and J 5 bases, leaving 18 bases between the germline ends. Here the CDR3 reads CASSEGGYTARNEQYF. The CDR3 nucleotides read TGTGCCAGCAGTGAAGGTGGCTACACAGCCCGGAACGAGCAGTACTTC.

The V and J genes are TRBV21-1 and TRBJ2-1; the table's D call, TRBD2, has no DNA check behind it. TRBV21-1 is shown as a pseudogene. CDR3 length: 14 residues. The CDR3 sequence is CASSKSPTNNEQFF. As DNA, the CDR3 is TGTGCCAGCAGCAAATCGCCGACTAACAATGAGCAGTTCTTC.

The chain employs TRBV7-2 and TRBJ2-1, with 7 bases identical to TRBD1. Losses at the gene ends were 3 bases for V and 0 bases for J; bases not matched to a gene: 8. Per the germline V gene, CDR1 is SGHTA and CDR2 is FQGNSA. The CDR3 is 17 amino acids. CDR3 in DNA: TGTGCCAGCAGCTTTTGGGGGAGACAGGGCTCCTACAATGAGCAGTTCTTC. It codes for CASSFWGRQGSYNEQFF. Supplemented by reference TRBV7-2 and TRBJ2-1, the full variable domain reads GAGVSQSPSNKVTEKGKDVELRCDPISGHTALYWYRQSLGQGLEFLIYFQGNSAPDKSGLPSDRFSAERTGGSVSTLTIQRTQQEDSAVYLCASSFWGRQGSYNEQFFGPGTRLTVL.

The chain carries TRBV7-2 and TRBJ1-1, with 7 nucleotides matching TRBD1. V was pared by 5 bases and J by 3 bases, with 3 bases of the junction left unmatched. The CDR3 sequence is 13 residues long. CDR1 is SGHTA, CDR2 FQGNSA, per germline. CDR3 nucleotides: TGTGCCAGCAGCGCTGACAGGGACACTGAAGCTTTCTTT. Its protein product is CASSADRDTEAFF.

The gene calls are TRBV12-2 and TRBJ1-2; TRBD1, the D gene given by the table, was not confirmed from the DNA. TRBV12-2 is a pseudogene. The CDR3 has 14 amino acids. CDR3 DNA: TGTGCAAGTCGCTCCCCCAAGGGGAACTATGGCTACACCTTC. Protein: CASRSPKGNYGYTF.

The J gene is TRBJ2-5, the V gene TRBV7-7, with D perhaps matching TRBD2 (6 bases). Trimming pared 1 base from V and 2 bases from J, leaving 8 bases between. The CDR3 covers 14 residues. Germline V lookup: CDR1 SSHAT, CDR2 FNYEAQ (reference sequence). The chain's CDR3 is CASSLGAGQETQYF. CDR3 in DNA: TGTGCCAGCAGCTTAGGGGCGGGACAAGAGACCCAGTACTTC.

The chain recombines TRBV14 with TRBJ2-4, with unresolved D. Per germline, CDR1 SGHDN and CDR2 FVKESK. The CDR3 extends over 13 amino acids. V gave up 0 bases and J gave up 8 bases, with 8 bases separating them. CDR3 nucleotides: TGTGCCAGCAGCCAAGATACCACGGACATTCAGTACTTC. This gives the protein CASSQDTTDIQYF.

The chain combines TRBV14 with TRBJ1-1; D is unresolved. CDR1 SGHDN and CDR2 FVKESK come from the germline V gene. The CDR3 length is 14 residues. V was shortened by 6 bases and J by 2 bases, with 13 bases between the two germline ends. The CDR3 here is CASRHGGSNTEAFF. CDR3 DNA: TGTGCCAGCAGACACGGCGGGTCTAACACTGAAGCTTTCTTT.

The CDR3 nucleotides are TGTGCCAGCAGCTTAGTTGTCAACCCGGGGGTCTCCGTCCTCTACGAGCAGTACTTC. Translated, it gives CASSLVVNPGVSVLYEQYF. The chain employs TRBV7-2 and TRBJ2-7, with D tentatively TRBD2 (6 bases). Germline V gives CDR1 SGHTA, CDR2 FQGNSA. Deletions cut 1 base from V and 3 bases from J, with 25 bases between. CDR3 size: 19 residues.

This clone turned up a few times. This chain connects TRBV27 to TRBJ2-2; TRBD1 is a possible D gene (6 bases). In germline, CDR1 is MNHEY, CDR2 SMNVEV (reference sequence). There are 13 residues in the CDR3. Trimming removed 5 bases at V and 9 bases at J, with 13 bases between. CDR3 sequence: CASSPQGYRELFF. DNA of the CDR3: TGTGCCAGCAGTCCACAGGGTTATAGGGAGCTGTTTTTT.

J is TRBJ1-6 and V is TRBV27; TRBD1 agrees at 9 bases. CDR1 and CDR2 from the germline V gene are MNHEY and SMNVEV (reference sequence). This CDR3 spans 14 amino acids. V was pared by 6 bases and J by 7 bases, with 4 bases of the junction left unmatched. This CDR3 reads CASSSGTGNSPLHF. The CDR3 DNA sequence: TGTGCCAGCAGCTCCGGGACAGGGAATTCACCCCTCCACTTT.

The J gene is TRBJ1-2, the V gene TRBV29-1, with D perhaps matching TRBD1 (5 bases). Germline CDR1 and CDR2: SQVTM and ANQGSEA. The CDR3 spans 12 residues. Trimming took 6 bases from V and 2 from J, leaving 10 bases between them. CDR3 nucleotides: TGCAGCGTCTCGGACACCAACTATGGCTACACCTTC. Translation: CSVSDTNYGYTF.

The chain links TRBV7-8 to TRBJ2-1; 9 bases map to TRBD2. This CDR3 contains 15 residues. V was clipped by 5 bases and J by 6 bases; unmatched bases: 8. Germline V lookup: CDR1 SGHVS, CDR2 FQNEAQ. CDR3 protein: CASSPAGTSSNEQFF. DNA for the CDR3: TGTGCCAGCAGCCCGGCCGGGACTAGCAGCAATGAGCAGTTCTTC.

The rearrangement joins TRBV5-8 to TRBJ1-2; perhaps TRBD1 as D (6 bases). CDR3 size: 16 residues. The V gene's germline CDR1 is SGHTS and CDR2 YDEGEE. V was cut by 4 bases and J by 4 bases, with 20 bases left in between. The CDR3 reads CASSRPGARGPYGYTF. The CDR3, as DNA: TGTGCCAGCAGCCGACCAGGGGCCAGGGGCCCCTATGGCTACACCTTC.

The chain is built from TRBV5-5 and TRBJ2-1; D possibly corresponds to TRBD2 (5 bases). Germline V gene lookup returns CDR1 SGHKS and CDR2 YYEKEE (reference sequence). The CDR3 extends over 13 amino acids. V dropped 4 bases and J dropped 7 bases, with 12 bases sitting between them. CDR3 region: CASSEDFPNEQFF. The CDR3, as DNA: TGTGCCAGCAGCGAGGACTTCCCGAATGAGCAGTTCTTC.

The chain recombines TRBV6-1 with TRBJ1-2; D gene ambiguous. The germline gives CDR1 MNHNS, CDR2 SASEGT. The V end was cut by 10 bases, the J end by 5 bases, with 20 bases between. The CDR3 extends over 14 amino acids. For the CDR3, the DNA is TGTGCCACCCTCCTGGGAGGGCCGGTATATGGCTACACCTTC. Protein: CATLLGGPVYGYTF.

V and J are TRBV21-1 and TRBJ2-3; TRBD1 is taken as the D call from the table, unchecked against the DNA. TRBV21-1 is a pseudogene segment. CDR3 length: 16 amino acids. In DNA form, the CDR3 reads TGTGCCAGCAGCAAACGACAGCTAAAGACCCCAGATACGCAGTATTTT. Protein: CASSKRQLKTPDTQYF.